Each of the 6 T cell receptor beta chains below was sequenced from the same sample in a study of OX40 agonist ivuxolimab in advanced cancers. Data came from immunoSEQ multiplex PCR; TCRdb stores just in-frame clones and leaves some out. This sample has more than 65,000 clones, with 80% to 90% found just once. The specimen was CD4+ or CD8+ T cells sorted from blood, collected in a trial of the OX40 agonist ivuxolimab. These receptors all stem from an adult with an advanced solid tumor such as melanoma, head and neck, liver or kidney cancer.

In DNA, the CDR3 is TGTGCCAGCAGCTTAGAACTGGCTAGACGACATGAGCAGTTCTTC. This translates into CASSLELARRHEQFF. The V call is TRBV11-2, the J call TRBJ2-1; D remains ambiguous. The CDR3 consists of 15 residues. The V gene's germline CDR1 is SGHAT and CDR2 FQNNGV. Trimming removed 0 bases from V and 8 bases from J, with 14 bases in between.

J is TRBJ1-3 and V is TRBV10-3; D may be TRBD1 (5 bases). The germline CDR1 and CDR2 sequences are ENHRY and SYGVKD. The V end lost 7 bases, the J end lost 8 bases, and 9 bases lay between the germline ends. This CDR3 is built from 11 residues. CDR3 coding DNA: TGTGCCATCACAGGAGGGGACACCATATATTTT. It yields the protein CAITGGDTIYF.

The rearrangement joins TRBV2 to TRBJ1-3; D is ambiguous. The CDR3 is 15 residues long. Trimming took off 6 bases at V and 4 bases at J, with 16 bases between the two ends. Germline values: CDR1 SNHLY, CDR2 FYNNEI. CDR3 DNA sequence: TGTGCCAGCAGCAAAATGACCGCGGGAGGAAACACCATATATTTT. This encodes CASSKMTAGGNTIYF.

This clone is medium-sized. V is TRBV19 and J is TRBJ1-5; D is unresolved. Germline CDR1 and CDR2: LNHDA and SQIVND (reference sequence). This CDR3 has 12 amino acids. V was clipped by 7 bases and J by 7 bases, with 11 bases between them. The CDR3: CASTISSQPQHF. CDR3 nucleotides: TGTGCCAGTACCATATCGTCGCAGCCCCAGCATTTT.

The V and J genes are TRBV5-4 and TRBJ2-3; 7 bases are shared with TRBD2. The CDR3 sequence is 16 residues long. Germline CDR1 is SGHNT and CDR2 is YYREEE (reference sequence). With V trimmed by 4 bases and J by 0 bases, 8 bases remained unmatched. The CDR3 region has the DNA TGTGCCAGCAGCCAAGAGCCAGCGGGGAGCACAGATACGCAGTATTTT. The encoded protein is CASSQEPAGSTDTQYF.

The chain has TRBV9 and TRBJ2-3, with TRBD2 as a possible D gene (6 bases). V was shortened by 0 bases and J by 4 bases, with 9 bases between the two germline ends. CDR3 size: 14 residues. Germline CDR1 is SGDLS and CDR2 is YYNGEE. CDR3 sequence reads: CASSVETRADTQYF. DNA for the CDR3: TGTGCCAGCAGCGTAGAGACTAGGGCAGATACGCAGTATTTT.